These T cell receptor beta chains were read from a single sample in a study of blood T cell repertoires in COVID-19. Assay used: immunoSEQ multiplex PCR; TCRdb lists only in-frame clones, some missing. The table lists about 120,000 clones, 85% of them singletons, with more than 20% in the top ten. Sequencing was carried out using peripheral blood. The receptors stem from an elderly woman with acute or convalescent COVID-19. The CDR3 runs from the conserved cysteine through the conserved F or W. A D gene is named only where the DNA matches it firmly. Some rows have no size entry. The others give once, few or many, or a class for an expanded clone.

DNA,CDR3,V,J,size,D
TGCGCCAGCACCCAGTCCAGCTCCTATAATTCACCCCTCCACTTT,CASTQSSSYNSPLHF,TRBV5-1,TRBJ1-6,.,.
TGTGCCAGCAGCCCAGGGTTCTTGGGACACAAGGACACAGATACGCAGTATTTT,CASSPGFLGHKDTDTQYF,TRBV7-2,TRBJ2-3,.,.
TGTGCCAGTACGGGGGAGAGAGAGACCCAGTACTTC,CASTGERETQYF,TRBV19,TRBJ2-5,once,.
TGTGCCAGCGGGACTAGCCAAGAGACCCAGTACTTC,CASGTSQETQYF,TRBV2,TRBJ2-5,.,TRBD2
TGCGCCAGCAGCTTGCTACGGGTTGGCACCGGGGAGCTGTTTTTT,CASSLLRVGTGELFF,TRBV5-1,TRBJ2-2,.,.
TGTGCCACCTCACCCCAAGGGGGCTATGAGCAGTTCTTC,CATSPQGGYEQFF,TRBV6-5,TRBJ2-1,.,TRBD1
TGTGCCAGCAGCCCTGAGGACAGGGACACTGAAGCTTTCTTT,CASSPEDRDTEAFF,TRBV9,TRBJ1-1,.,TRBD1
TGCGCCAGCAGATGGACAGGGAGATCCAATGAGCAGTTCTTC,CASRWTGRSNEQFF,TRBV5-1,TRBJ2-1,.,TRBD1
TGCGCCAGCAGCCAAGACTTTCAGGGGGGTGGCTACACCTTC,CASSQDFQGGGYTF,TRBV4-1,TRBJ1-2,few,TRBD1
TGTGCCAGCGCCCCCATCGCCTCTGGACAGGGGAGAGCTGGAAACACCATATATTTT,CASAPIASGQGRAGNTIYF,TRBV11-2,TRBJ1-3,.,TRBD1
TGTGCCAGCAGCTTGAGCCCGGGCGGGGGGGCCCCCGGGGAGCTGTTTTTT,CASSLSPGGGAPGELFF,TRBV5-4,TRBJ2-2,.,TRBD2
TGTGCCAGCAGCTCGGGACAGCGACTCATGAACACTGAAGCTTTCTTT,CASSSGQRLMNTEAFF,TRBV27,TRBJ1-1,.,TRBD1
TGTGCCAGCAGCGCCGAGCCGACAGGGGCGGGCTACACCTTC,CASSAEPTGAGYTF,TRBV7-2,TRBJ1-2,.,TRBD1
TGTGCCAGCAGCCAAGACTCGCCGGGACTAGCGGGGAACAATGAGCAGTTCTTC,CASSQDSPGLAGNNEQFF,TRBV3-1/TRBV3-2,TRBJ2-1,.,TRBD2
TGTGCCAGCAGCCCCCCCGGACAGTATGGCTACACCTTC,CASSPPGQYGYTF,TRBV5-6,TRBJ1-2,.,.
TGTGCCAGCAGCACCGGACAGGGCGTAAGTGGCTACACCTTC,CASSTGQGVSGYTF,TRBV7-3,TRBJ1-2,once,TRBD1
TGCACCAGCAGCCCACAAGTGTGGTTGAACTATGGCTACACCTTC,CTSSPQVWLNYGYTF,TRBV1,TRBJ1-2,.,.
TGTGCCAGCAGTGAACGGGGTTCTGGGGCCAACGTCCTGACTTTC,CASSERGSGANVLTF,TRBV27,TRBJ2-6,.,.
TGTGCCAGTAGTCTCACCGGGACAGGCCTTACCTCCTATAATTCACCCCTCCACTTT,CASSLTGTGLTSYNSPLHF,TRBV19,TRBJ1-6,.,TRBD1
TGTGCCAGCAGCTTAGGGACTAGCGGGGTCAATGAGCAGTTCTTC,CASSLGTSGVNEQFF,TRBV7-8,TRBJ2-1,few,TRBD2
TGTGCCAGCAGTCCCTCCCAGTCGGGCTATGGCTACACCTTC,CASSPSQSGYGYTF,TRBV7-3,TRBJ1-2,.,.
TGTGCCAGCAGCTCACAGATGAACACTGAAGCTTTCTTT,CASSSQMNTEAFF,TRBV11-2,TRBJ1-1,.,.
TGTGCCAGCAGTACAGGGGTTCAGCCCCAGCATTTT,CASSTGVQPQHF,TRBV6-1,TRBJ1-5,few,TRBD1
TGTGCCAGCAGCTTGGGACAGGGGGCTTCCTATGGCTACACCTTC,CASSLGQGASYGYTF,TRBV5-5,TRBJ1-2,.,TRBD1
TGTGCCTCAGAGGACAGTCCCTTTAGTCAGCCCCAGCATTTT,CASEDSPFSQPQHF,TRBV19,TRBJ1-5,.,.
TGTGCCAGTAGTATAAAGGGGGCTTCGGCTGGGGCCAACGTCCTGACTTTC,CASSIKGASAGANVLTF,TRBV19,TRBJ2-6,once,TRBD1
TGTGCCAGCAGGTCCAGGGATTCACCCCTCCACTTT,CASRSRDSPLHF,TRBV12-3/TRBV12-4,TRBJ1-6,once,.
TGTGCCAGTAGTATGAACAGGGGATTTGACGGCTACACCTTC,CASSMNRGFDGYTF,TRBV19,TRBJ1-2,.,TRBD1
TGCGCCAGCAGCTTGAAGGGACAGGGGGCCGGGGACACTGAAGCTTTCTTT,CASSLKGQGAGDTEAFF,TRBV5-1,TRBJ1-1,.,TRBD1
TGTGCCACCAGCACGTTTAGCGGGGGGCCCGGAGATACGCAGTATTTT,CATSTFSGGPGDTQYF,TRBV15,TRBJ2-3,once,TRBD2
TGCGCCAGCAGCCCCTCACGGGACACTGAAGCTTTCTTT,CASSPSRDTEAFF,TRBV5-1,TRBJ1-1,.,.
TGTGCCAGCAGGGACCAGGGGAACACTGAAGCTTTCTTT,CASRDQGNTEAFF,TRBV2,TRBJ1-1,.,.
TGTGCCAGCAGCAAGGCTAGCGGGGGGCCCAGCACAGATACGCAGTATTTT,CASSKASGGPSTDTQYF,TRBV14,TRBJ2-3,.,TRBD2
TGCGCCAGCAGCTTAGAACAGGGGCCCTCCTATAATTCACCCCTCCACTTT,CASSLEQGPSYNSPLHF,TRBV5-1,TRBJ1-6,.,TRBD1
TGTGCCAGCAGCCAAGGGGTCAGGGTGGCTTTCTTT,CASSQGVRVAFF,TRBV3-1/TRBV3-2,TRBJ1-1,.,.
TGTGCCAGTAGTCCCCGGACAGGACCGGGCACTGAAGCTTTCTTT,CASSPRTGPGTEAFF,TRBV19,TRBJ1-1,.,TRBD1
TGCGCCAGCAGCTTTACAGGCACCGGGGAGCTGTTTTTT,CASSFTGTGELFF,TRBV5-1,TRBJ2-2,.,.
TGCGCCAGCAGCTTGGACCCTACAGGGGGCGGCACAGATACGCAGTATTTT,CASSLDPTGGGTDTQYF,TRBV5-1,TRBJ2-3,.,TRBD1
TGTGCCAGCAGTTTGAGGCTTTACCAGGGTAATGCTGAAGCTTTCTTT,CASSLRLYQGNAEAFF,TRBV28,TRBJ1-1,once,.
TGTGCCAGCTCACCACGGGGCGGTGAAAAACTGTTTTTT,CASSPRGGEKLFF,TRBV18,TRBJ1-4,once,.
TGCGCCAGCAGCTCTACAGGGCCCGATACGCAGTATTTT,CASSSTGPDTQYF,TRBV5-1,TRBJ2-3,.,.
TGTGCCAGCAGCTTGGGACTAGCGAGTTACAATGAGCAGTTCTTC,CASSLGLASYNEQFF,TRBV5-4,TRBJ2-1,.,TRBD2
TGTGCCAGCAGCGTAGGTGGCATTAACACCGGGGAGCTGTTTTTT,CASSVGGINTGELFF,TRBV9,TRBJ2-2,once,.
TGTGCCAGTAGTATTGGCAGGGGTGATTCACCCCTCCACTTT,CASSIGRGDSPLHF,TRBV19,TRBJ1-6,.,.
TGTGCCAGCAGCAATACCGGGGGAGTTGTTGGCTACACCTTC,CASSNTGGVVGYTF,TRBV7-2,TRBJ1-2,.,.
TGTGCCAGCTCACCTTCCGGGGTTAACACTGAAGCTTTCTTT,CASSPSGVNTEAFF,TRBV18,TRBJ1-1,.,.
TGCGCCAGCAGCCCCGGACAGGGAAGCATCGGCTACACCTTC,CASSPGQGSIGYTF,TRBV5-1,TRBJ1-2,once,TRBD1
TGTGCCAGCAGTTTAGTCGGGTCCCGAGGTTTGGAGACCCAGTACTTC,CASSLVGSRGLETQYF,TRBV27,TRBJ2-5,once,.
TGTGCCAGCAGTTTTGAGGGGGCGAACACCGGGGAGCTGTTTTTT,CASSFEGANTGELFF,TRBV28,TRBJ2-2,.,.
TGTGCCAGCAGCGAAGGGGTGAACACTGAAGCTTTCTTT,CASSEGVNTEAFF,TRBV9,TRBJ1-1,.,.
TGTGCCAGCTCACCAAACAGGTACAATGAGCAGTTCTTC,CASSPNRYNEQFF,TRBV18,TRBJ2-1,.,.
TGTGCCAGCAGAGAGACAGGGGAAATTGGGGAAAAACTGTTTTTT,CASRETGEIGEKLFF,TRBV2,TRBJ1-4,.,TRBD1
TGCGCCAGCAGCCGAGGTACAGGTTTGAACACTGAAGCTTTCTTT,CASSRGTGLNTEAFF,TRBV4-3,TRBJ1-1,.,.
TGTGCCAGCAGCCAAGATCGGGCAGGGACTGACTATGGCTACACCTTC,CASSQDRAGTDYGYTF,TRBV4-2,TRBJ1-2,.,.
TGTGCCATCAGTAGACAGGGTGGAATCGGCGACAATGAGCAGTTCTTC,CAISRQGGIGDNEQFF,TRBV10-3,TRBJ2-1,.,TRBD1